The 27 T cell receptor beta chains listed next were all sequenced from one sample in a study of T-cell memory formation after mild COVID-19. TCRdb redid the calling of the 5' RACE reads with MiXCR, one entry per CDR3 protein. Of about 260,000 distinct CDR3 sequences listed, 15% to 20% are singletons. Sequencing used PBMCs or a T cell subset sorted from them (not recorded which). The source of these receptors is a man between 18 and 35 years old who had mild COVID-19 (a few samples of this study predate the infection). Cell type and time point are not known.

In this sample, this clonotype turned up a few times. This chain uses TRBV20-1 with TRBJ1-4; the match to TRBD1 covers 7 bases. The germline CDR1 and CDR2 sequences are DFQATT and SNEGSKA (reference sequence). J was trimmed by 8 bases and V by 6 bases; bases with no gene match: 18. The CDR3 extends over 16 amino acids. This chain's CDR3 is CSARSGGTVSNEKLFF. CDR3 nucleotide sequence: TGCAGTGCGCGTTCAGGGGGGACAGTCTCAAACGAAAAACTGTTTTTT.

This clonotype came up many times. This chain links TRBV3-1 with TRBJ1-2; D is unclear. V was shortened by 1 base and J by 4 bases, with 4 bases between the two germline ends. Germline values: CDR1 LGHDT, CDR2 YNNKEL (reference sequence). CDR3 size: 12 residues. The CDR3 sequence: CASSQATYGYTF. CDR3 coding DNA: TGTGCCAGCAGCCAAGCCACCTATGGCTACACCTTC.

This clonotype was observed at least ten times. This chain connects TRBV27 to TRBJ2-3; TRBD1 matches at 8 bases. V shed 1 base and J 4 bases; nucleotides not matched to a gene: 16. Germline V gives CDR1 MNHEY, CDR2 SMNVEV (reference sequence). CDR3 length: 19 residues. The CDR3 sequence is CASSLWSARGQVISDTQYF. The CDR3, as DNA: TGTGCCAGCAGTTTATGGTCGGCTCGGGGACAGGTTATTTCAGATACGCAGTATTTT.

This clonotype was detected many times. The genes are TRBV6-5 and TRBJ2-3; D possibly corresponds to TRBD2 (5 bases). Germline values: CDR1 MNHEY, CDR2 SVGAGI. The CDR3 runs to 13 residues. Trimming shortened V by 6 bases and J by 1 base, and 8 bases separated the two germline ends. The CDR3 region is CASRWGGTDTQYF. CDR3 nucleotide sequence: TGTGCCAGCAGGTGGGGAGGCACAGATACGCAGTATTTT.

At least ten counts were recorded for this clonotype. V usage is TRBV7-6 and J usage is TRBJ2-1; TRBD1 matches at 10 bases. The ends lost 2 bases at V and 8 bases at J; junction bases unmatched: 3. This CDR3 region has 14 residues. CDR1 is SGHVS, CDR2 FNYEAQ, per germline. CDR3: CASSLRQGAYEQFF. CDR3 sequence (DNA): TGTGCCAGCAGCTTAAGACAGGGGGCCTATGAGCAGTTCTTC.

This clonotype was seen more than once but under ten times. In DNA form, the CDR3 reads TGTGCCAGCAGTTTCAATGGGATCATGGGTGGCTACACCTTC. This codes for CASSFNGIMGGYTF. The J gene is TRBJ1-2, the V gene TRBV27; no definite D call. From germline, CDR1 is MNHEY and CDR2 SMNVEV (reference sequence). Trimming took off 3 bases at V and 7 bases at J, with 15 bases between the two ends. The CDR3 is made up of 14 amino acids.

The V and J genes are TRBV6-1 and TRBJ2-7; no reliable D call. The V and J ends lost 9 bases and 0 bases respectively, with 12 bases between them. CDR3 length: 13 amino acids. CDR1 and CDR2 from the germline V gene are MNHNS and SASEGT. The DNA for the CDR3 is TGTGCCAGTCAAAGCCTAAACTCCTACGAGCAGTACGTC. Protein: CASQSLNSYEQYV.

This chain links TRBV4-1 with TRBJ2-7; D may match TRBD1 or TRBD2 (6 bases each). Germline CDR1 is MGHRA and CDR2 is YSYEKL. The ends were cut back, 5 bases at V and 7 bases at J, with 12 bases in the middle. The length of the CDR3 is 12 residues. The CDR3 is CASSLEGGEQYF. The CDR3 coding sequence is TGCGCCAGCAGCTTAGAAGGGGGGGAGCAGTACTTC.

This clonotype was seen a few times. V and J are TRBV3-1 and TRBJ2-2, with 10 bases aligning to TRBD2. This CDR3 has 18 amino acids. The germline V gene encodes CDR1 LGHDT and CDR2 YNNKEL (reference sequence). V lost 1 base to trimming and J lost 1 base; unmatched junction nucleotides: 6. Here the CDR3 reads CASSQGSSGGRNTGELFF. CDR3 DNA: TGTGCCAGCAGCCAAGGGTCTAGCGGGGGCCGGAACACCGGGGAGCTGTTTTTT.

This clonotype was counted only a few times. The chain carries TRBV3-1 and TRBJ2-7; perhaps TRBD2 as D (5 bases). With 7 bases removed from V and 3 bases from J, the gap between germline ends came to 16 bases. The germline V gene has CDR1 LGHDT and CDR2 YNNKEL (reference sequence). There are 14 residues in the CDR3. CDR3 sequence (DNA): TGTGCCAGCACCCCGACCCCGGGGAACTACGAGCAGTACTTC. It translates to CASTPTPGNYEQYF.

The chain combines TRBV20-1 with TRBJ2-7, with D perhaps matching TRBD2 (6 bases). Trimming stripped 6 bases from V and 7 bases from J, with 13 bases between. Germline V gives CDR1 DFQATT, CDR2 SNEGSKA (reference sequence). The CDR3 is 11 amino acids. DNA of the CDR3: TGCAGTGCCCGCAGGAGCGGGGAGCAGTACTTC. Translating gives CSARRSGEQYF.

J is TRBJ1-2 and V is TRBV12-3 or TRBV12-4; D remains unclear. V was trimmed by 8 bases and J by 0 bases, leaving 7 bases between them. The CDR3 is 12 residues long. This chain's CDR3 is CASGRPNYGYTF. The CDR3 DNA is TGTGCCAGCGGTCGACCTAACTATGGCTACACCTTC.

The chain joins TRBV7-2 to TRBJ2-5; perhaps TRBD1 as D (6 bases). The V gene lost 5 bases and the J gene lost 5 bases, with 18 bases spanning the gap. The V gene's germline CDR1 is SGHTA and CDR2 FQGNSA. This CDR3 has 15 amino acids. The chain's CDR3 is CASSPQQGRRETQYF. CDR3 nucleotide sequence: TGTGCCAGCAGCCCTCAACAGGGCCGAAGGGAGACCCAGTACTTC.

The DNA for the CDR3 is TGTGCCAGCAGCTACACAGGGACGGAGAGCACTGAAGCTTTCTTT. Its translation: CASSYTGTESTEAFF. The chain has TRBV6-5 and TRBJ1-1; a possible D gene is TRBD1 (6 bases). CDR3 size: 15 residues. Germline V gene sequence: CDR1 MNHEY, CDR2 SVGAGI. Trimming took 6 bases from V and 4 from J, leaving 18 bases between them.

In this sample, this clonotype turned up a few times. The chain's CDR3 is CASSLGGTGLNTGELFF. DNA for the CDR3: TGCGCCAGCAGCTTGGGGGGGACAGGCCTGAACACCGGGGAGCTGTTTTTT. The chain combines TRBV5-1 with TRBJ2-2; 8 nucleotides agree with TRBD1. Germline CDR1 is SGHRS and CDR2 is YFSETQ. The length of the CDR3 is 17 residues. The trim removed 0 bases at V and 1 base at J, leaving 5 bases unmatched.

This clonotype was observed a few times. The gene calls are TRBV6-5 and TRBJ1-1; 7 bases match TRBD1. Germline V gene data show CDR1 as MNHEY and CDR2 as SVGAGI. V trimming: 6 bases; J trimming: 3 bases; junction bases outside the gene matches: 7. The CDR3 is made up of 14 amino acids. CDR3 DNA sequence: TGTGCCAGCAGGACAGGGCCAGGCTACACTGAAGCTTTCTTT. Amino acid sequence: CASRTGPGYTEAFF.

This clonotype occurred a few times. V and J are TRBV20-1 and TRBJ2-1; 7 positions agree with TRBD1. Germline values: CDR1 DFQATT, CDR2 SNEGSKA (reference sequence). CDR3 size: 16 residues. The J segment lost 0 bases and the V segment lost 2 bases, leaving 7 bases of the junction unmatched. For the CDR3, the DNA is TGCAGTGCTAGATCTCGGGACAGCCGCTCCTACAATGAGCAGTTCTTC. Translation gives CSARSRDSRSYNEQFF.

This clonotype was observed a handful of times. This sequence joins TRBV15 and TRBJ1-1; D possibly corresponds to TRBD1 (6 bases). Germline loops: CDR1 LNHNV, CDR2 YYDKDF (reference sequence). V was clipped by 0 bases and J by 5 bases, with 19 bases between them. The CDR3 covers 17 residues. The CDR3 DNA reads as TGTGCCACCAGCAGAGATTTCGGAAGGGGGATTAGGACTGAAGCTTTCTTT. Translated, it gives CATSRDFGRGIRTEAFF.

V usage is TRBV4-1 and J usage is TRBJ2-3, with 8 bases that match TRBD2. The CDR3 is 17 amino acids. V was pared by 5 bases and J by 2 bases, with 12 bases of the junction left unmatched. The germline V gene encodes CDR1 MGHRA and CDR2 YSYEKL. CDR3: CASSTQAGALSTDTQYF. The CDR3 DNA reads as TGCGCCAGCAGCACCCAAGCGGGAGCCCTCTCCACAGATACGCAGTATTTT.

The J gene is TRBJ2-7, the V gene TRBV18, with unresolved D. Germline V gene data show CDR1 as KGHSH and CDR2 as LQKENI. V was clipped by 5 bases and J by 0 bases, with 11 bases between them. The CDR3 is 14 residues long. DNA of the CDR3: TGTGCCAGCTCAGAAGACACCAGCTCCTACGAGCAGTACGTC. Protein: CASSEDTSSYEQYV.

In this sample, this clonotype turned up a few times. This chain connects TRBV6-1 to TRBJ2-7; D unclear. Germline CDR1 MNHNS, CDR2 SASEGT. The CDR3 sequence is 11 residues long. V lost 2 bases and J 6 bases, leaving 5 bases between the germline ends. The CDR3 is CASSEFSEQYF. The CDR3 region has the DNA TGTGCCAGCAGTGAATTTAGCGAGCAGTACTTC.

This clonotype has only a few counts. The CDR3 reads CASSPGTGGTLIPRHF. The CDR3 coding sequence is TGTGCCAGCAGCCCGGGGACAGGGGGGACCTTAATACCTAGGCATTTT. The V call is TRBV7-8, the J call TRBJ1-5; 11 bases match TRBD1. The CDR3 spans 16 residues. Germline V CDR1 and CDR2: SGHVS, FQNEAQ. Unmatched junction bases numbered 18, after V lost 5 bases and J lost 15 bases.

The genes are TRBV4-2 and TRBJ2-7; D possibly corresponds to TRBD2 (6 bases). CDR3 length: 15 residues. CDR1 and CDR2 (germline): LGHNA, YNFKEQ. V lost 3 bases and J lost 0, with 12 bases in between. The CDR3 reads CASSQPQRASYEQYF. CDR3 nucleotides: TGTGCCAGCAGCCAGCCCCAGCGGGCCTCCTACGAGCAGTACTTC.

In this sample, this clonotype turned up a few times. The chain links TRBV6-2 or TRBV6-3 to TRBJ2-6; perhaps TRBD2 as D (6 bases). This CDR3 has 17 amino acids. The germline CDR1 and CDR2 sequences are MNHEY and SVGEGT. Trimming took 11 bases from V and 0 from J, leaving 20 bases between them. CDR3 protein: CAVRSGGPSSGANVLTF. The CDR3 nucleotides are TGTGCCGTCCGCTCCGGGGGACCCAGCTCTGGGGCCAACGTCCTGACTTTC.

The chain combines TRBV3-1 with TRBJ1-6; no clear D gene. The CDR3 is 15 amino acids. The V and J ends lost 2 bases and 8 bases respectively, with 13 bases between them. Germline CDR1 LGHDT, CDR2 YNNKEL (reference sequence). The CDR3 spells CASSQQAGSHSPLHF. The DNA of the CDR3 is TGTGCCAGCAGCCAACAAGCGGGGTCCCATTCACCCCTCCACTTT.

Ten or more counts support this clonotype. The chain employs TRBV6-2 or TRBV6-3 and TRBJ2-7; D not certain. The CDR3 extends over 13 amino acids. The V gene lost 2 bases and the J gene lost 2 bases, with 7 bases spanning the gap. The germline CDR1 and CDR2 sequences are MNHEY and SVGEGT. The CDR3 DNA reads as TGTGCCAGCAGTTACAGGTGGGCCTACGAGCAGTACTTC. It encodes CASSYRWAYEQYF.

The genes are TRBV5-1 and TRBJ1-6; maybe TRBD1 (6 bases). The CDR3 is made up of 15 amino acids. V was trimmed by 0 bases and J by 7 bases, leaving 11 bases between them. The germline V gene encodes CDR1 SGHRS and CDR2 YFSETQ. CDR3 amino acids: CASSLGPGENSPLHF. The CDR3 DNA reads as TGCGCCAGCAGCTTGGGACCAGGGGAAAATTCACCCCTCCACTTT.